The 18 T cell receptor beta chains given below trace back to one sample, sequenced in a study of T cells in tuberculosis (dated by TCRdb to the late 2010s). The library was produced with the immunoSEQ multiplex PCR assay. Entries here come from immuneACCESS through TCRdb and include only in-frame sequences with V and J called. Some clones fail to appear in such tables; in the studies checked, an unresolved V gene covers under half of the shortfall, and the cause of the remainder is unknown. In all, the sample holds tens of thousands of clones, and about nine tenths of those were seen once. The biggest ten clones account for over 1.5% of the sample. Thawed, overnight-rested PBMC were stained with GMM-loaded CD1B tetramer, a Live/Dead dye and anti-CD3, then sorted on a FACS Aria II. The CD1B tetramers were loaded with C32 glucose monomycolate that had been purified from Rhodococcus equi. Sequencing was done on a sample of CD1b-GMM tetramer-negative cells sorted from PBMCs. This specimen's cell subset or site label, interpreted: T cells not binding CD1B-GMM tetramer, sorted from same donor. Every receptor here comes from an adult woman with latent tuberculosis.

This chain links TRBV29-1 with TRBJ2-3; 11 bases line up with TRBD1. Germline CDR1 is SQVTM and CDR2 is ANQGSEA. Trimming took 6 bases from V and 5 from J; bases not matched to a gene: 10. This CDR3 comprises 15 residues. The CDR3, as DNA: TGCAGCGTGAGGGGAGGGGACAGGGGGGAAGATACGCAGTATTTT. Translating it yields CSVRGGDRGEDTQYF.

The CDR3 DNA follows: TGTGCCAGCTCATTAACAAGCCGGGACAGAGGAGATACGCAGTATTTT. Protein sequence: CASSLTSRDRGDTQYF. This rearrangement joins TRBV18 to TRBJ2-3; 7 nucleotides align to TRBD1. V was pared by 5 bases and J by 5 bases, with 13 bases of the junction left unmatched. The germline V gene has CDR1 KGHSH and CDR2 LQKENI. The CDR3 is made up of 16 amino acids.

On this clone itself: One end of the junction is discordant with germline, which a read error may explain. Other DNA sequences in this specimen translate into the identical CDR3. The chain employs TRBV5-6 and TRBJ2-5; the D gene is possibly TRBD1 (8 bases). From germline, CDR1 is SGHDT and CDR2 YYEEEE. This CDR3 has 16 amino acids. For the CDR3, the DNA is TGTGCCAGCAGCTTGGGTCCGGACAGGGCGGGGGAGACCCAATACTTC. Encoded protein: CASSLGPDRAGETQYF.

The chain links TRBV10-3 to TRBJ2-5; D possibly corresponds to TRBD1 (6 bases). V was clipped by 8 bases and J by 4 bases, with 14 bases between them. CDR3 length: 13 amino acids. The germline V gene encodes CDR1 ENHRY and CDR2 SYGVKD. This CDR3 reads CAISRSGVETQYF. The CDR3 nucleotides are TGTGCCATCTCTAGGTCAGGGGTAGAGACCCAGTACTTC.

This chain uses TRBV7-9 with TRBJ1-2, with 9 bases matching TRBD1. V trimming: 5 bases; J trimming: 7 bases; junction bases outside the gene matches: 2. The CDR3 consists of 12 residues. In germline, CDR1 is SEHNR, CDR2 FQNEAQ (reference sequence). DNA for the CDR3: TGTGCCAGCAGCACAGGGGGCGGTGGCTACACCTTC. As protein: CASSTGGGGYTF.

This rearrangement joins TRBV5-1 to TRBJ2-3; 9 nucleotides line up with TRBD1. From germline, CDR1 is SGHRS and CDR2 YFSETQ. This CDR3 is 16 amino acids long. V shed 4 bases, J shed 2 bases, and the junction held 8 bases outside the gene matches. For the CDR3, the DNA is TGCGCCAGCAGCCGAGACAGGGGGGGTTCCACAGATACGCAGTATTTT. It codes for CASSRDRGGSTDTQYF.

This chain links TRBV20-1 with TRBJ1-1, with D unresolved. V was shortened by 0 bases and J by 7 bases, with 6 bases between the two germline ends. In germline, CDR1 is DFQATT, CDR2 SNEGSKA (reference sequence). The CDR3 is made up of 11 amino acids. The DNA of the CDR3 is TGCAGTGCTAGAGATCACGGTGAAGCTTTCTTT. Its translation: CSARDHGEAFF.

This sequence joins TRBV11-1 and TRBJ1-2; D might be TRBD1 (6 bases). The CDR3 runs to 15 residues. Germline V lookup: CDR1 SGHAT, CDR2 FQDESV (reference sequence). Between the trimmed V and J ends, which lost 2 bases and 6 bases, there was a span of 16 bases. Written as DNA, the CDR3 is TGTGCCAGCAGCTTACGGACGGGGACACTCGATGGCTACACCTTC. This encodes CASSLRTGTLDGYTF.

This chain joins TRBV5-6 and TRBJ1-4, with 8 bases lining up with TRBD1. Germline loops: CDR1 SGHDT, CDR2 YYEEEE. Trimming at V came to 2 bases and at J to 7 bases, leaving 4 bases not matched to a gene. This CDR3 has 14 amino acids. CDR3 bases: TGTGCCAGCAGCTTCGGACAGGGAGGTGAAAAACTGTTTTTT. Residues: CASSFGQGGEKLFF.

For the CDR3, the DNA is TGTGCCAGTAGCCGGGGACAGACGCCTAATGAAAAACTGTTTTTT. Protein sequence: CASSRGQTPNEKLFF. The J gene is TRBJ1-4, the V gene TRBV19; 7 bases align to TRBD1. V lost 6 bases to trimming and J lost 3 bases; unmatched junction nucleotides: 7. There are 15 residues in the CDR3. Germline assignment: CDR1 LNHDA and CDR2 SQIVND (reference sequence).

The chain carries TRBV19 and TRBJ2-7; TRBD1 matches 11 bases. CDR1 is LNHDA, CDR2 SQIVND, per germline (reference sequence). V lost 4 bases and J lost 4; bases outside the gene matches: 15. The CDR3 runs to 18 residues. This CDR3 is CASSTRTGGAAVGYEQYF. CDR3 sequence (DNA): TGTGCCAGTAGTACACGGACAGGGGGCGCGGCCGTGGGATACGAGCAGTACTTC.

This sequence joins TRBV12-5 and TRBJ2-1; 7 nucleotides align to TRBD1. J was trimmed by 6 bases and V by 5 bases; bases with no gene match: 7. Germline V gives CDR1 LGHNT, CDR2 FRNRAP. The CDR3 sequence is 14 residues long. The CDR3 sequence: CASGPLRGFNEQFF. CDR3 sequence (DNA): TGTGCTAGTGGTCCCCTCAGGGGGTTCAATGAGCAGTTCTTC. Filled out from reference TRBV12-5 and TRBJ2-1, the complete variable domain reads DARVTQTPRHKVTEMGQEVTMRCQPILGHNTVFWYRQTMMQGLELLAYFRNRAPLDDSGMPKDRFSAEMPDATLATLKIQPSEPRDSAVYFCASGPLRGFNEQFFGPGTRLTVL.

This rearrangement joins TRBV5-1 to TRBJ1-2; 12 positions match TRBD1. The CDR3 has 16 amino acids. J lost 4 bases, V lost 4 bases, and 8 bases had no gene match. Looked up from germline, CDR1 is SGHRS and CDR2 is YFSETQ. CDR3 DNA sequence: TGCGCCAGCAGCCCGGGACAGGGGGCGAGGGGCTATGGCTACACCTTC. This gives the protein CASSPGQGARGYGYTF.

The chain couples TRBV7-2 to TRBJ2-7; TRBD2 matches 10 bases. The V and J ends lost 5 bases and 3 bases, in that order; junction bases with no gene match: 4. CDR1 is SGHTA, CDR2 FQGNSA, per germline. The CDR3 loop spans 14 amino acids. CDR3 residues: CASSPRTSGYEQYF. CDR3 bases: TGTGCCAGCAGCCCACGGACTAGCGGCTACGAGCAGTACTTC.

In its sample, this clone was seen once. V is TRBV5-1 and J is TRBJ1-1; perhaps TRBD1 as D (6 bases). Looked up from germline, CDR1 is SGHRS and CDR2 is YFSETQ. The CDR3 length is 16 residues. V gave up 0 bases and J gave up 0 bases, with 12 bases separating them. The CDR3 coding sequence is TGCGCCAGCAGCTTGGGGCAGGGGCGGATGAACACTGAAGCTTTCTTT. Translated: CASSLGQGRMNTEAFF.

J is TRBJ1-2 and V is TRBV15; 11 bases fit TRBD1. Germline CDR1 is LNHNV and CDR2 is YYDKDF (reference sequence). The CDR3 has 14 residues. Losses at the gene ends were 4 bases for V and 4 bases for J; bases not matched to a gene: 2. The CDR3 coding sequence is TGTGCCACCAGCACGGGACAGGGGGGCTATGGCTACACCTTC. It encodes CATSTGQGGYGYTF.

This rearrangement joins TRBV9 to TRBJ2-5, with 7 nucleotides matching TRBD2. The CDR3 has 15 residues. The germline gives CDR1 SGDLS, CDR2 YYNGEE. The V gene end was trimmed by 0 bases and the J gene end by 5 bases; junction bases not matched to a gene: 7. The CDR3 DNA sequence: TGTGCCAGCAGCGTAGCTAGCGGTTTCGGGGAGACCCAGTACTTC. Its translation is CASSVASGFGETQYF.

This CDR3 is CASSSAGEYQPQHF. As DNA, the CDR3 is TGTGCCAGCAGCTCTGCAGGGGAATATCAGCCCCAGCATTTT. The V call is TRBV7-2, the J call TRBJ1-5; perhaps TRBD1 as D (6 bases). This CDR3 contains 14 residues. V lost 4 bases to trimming and J lost 5 bases, with 12 bases between them. Looked up from germline, CDR1 is SGHTA and CDR2 is FQGNSA.